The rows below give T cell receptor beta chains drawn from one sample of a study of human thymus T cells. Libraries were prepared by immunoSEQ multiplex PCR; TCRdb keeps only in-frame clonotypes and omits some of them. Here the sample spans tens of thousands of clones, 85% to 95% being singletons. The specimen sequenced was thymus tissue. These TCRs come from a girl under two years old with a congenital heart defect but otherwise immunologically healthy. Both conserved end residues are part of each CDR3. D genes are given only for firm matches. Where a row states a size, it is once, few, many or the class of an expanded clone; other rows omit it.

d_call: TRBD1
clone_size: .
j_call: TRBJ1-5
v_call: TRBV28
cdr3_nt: TGTGCCAGCGGAGGGGACAGGGGTGATAGAAGCAATCAGCCCCAGCATTTT
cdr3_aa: CASGGDRGDRSNQPQHF

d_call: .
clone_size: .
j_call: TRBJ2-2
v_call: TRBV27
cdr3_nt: TGTGCCAGCAGTTTAACAGGGCAAGGCACCGGGGAGCTGTTTTTT
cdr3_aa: CASSLTGQGTGELFF

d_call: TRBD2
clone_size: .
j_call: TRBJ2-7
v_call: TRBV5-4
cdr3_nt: TGTGCCAGCAGCTCGAGGACTAGCGGGGGAACCTACGAGCAGTACTTC
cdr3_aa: CASSSRTSGGTYEQYF

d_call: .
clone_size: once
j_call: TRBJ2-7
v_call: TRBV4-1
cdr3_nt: TGCGCCAGCAGCCAAGATGTGAACCTCCCCGCCTACGAGCAGTACTTC
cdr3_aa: CASSQDVNLPAYEQYF

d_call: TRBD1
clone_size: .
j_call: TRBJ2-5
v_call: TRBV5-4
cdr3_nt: TGTGCCAGCAGCTTGGGGGGACAGGGAAATGACGGGAGATCCGGGGAGACCCAGTACTTC
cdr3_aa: CASSLGGQGNDGRSGETQYF

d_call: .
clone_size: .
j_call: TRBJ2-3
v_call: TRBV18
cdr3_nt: TGTGCCAGCTCACCCGCGACGGGAGCAGATACGCAGTATTTT
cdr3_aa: CASSPATGADTQYF

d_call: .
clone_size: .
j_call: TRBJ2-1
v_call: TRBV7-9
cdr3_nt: TGTGCCAGCAGCTTAGCGGCAAAACCTACCTACAATGAGCAGTTCTTC
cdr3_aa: CASSLAAKPTYNEQFF

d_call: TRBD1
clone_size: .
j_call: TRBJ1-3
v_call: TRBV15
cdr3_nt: TGTGCCACCGTGGACAGGTCTAGGAGAAACACCATATATTTT
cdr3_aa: CATVDRSRRNTIYF

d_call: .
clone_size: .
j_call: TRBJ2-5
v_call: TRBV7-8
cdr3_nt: TGTGCCAGCAGCTTAGCAGGGTTCCAAGAGACCCAGTACTTC
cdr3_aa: CASSLAGFQETQYF

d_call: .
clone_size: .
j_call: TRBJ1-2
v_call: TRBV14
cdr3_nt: TGTGCCAGCAGCCAAGATCTTTGGGCGGACTATGGCTACACCTTC
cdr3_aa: CASSQDLWADYGYTF

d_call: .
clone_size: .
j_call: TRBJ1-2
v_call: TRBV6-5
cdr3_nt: TGTGCCAGCAGTTGGGACAACAACTATGGCTACACCTTC
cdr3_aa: CASSWDNNYGYTF

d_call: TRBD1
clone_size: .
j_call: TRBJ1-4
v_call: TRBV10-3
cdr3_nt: TGTGCCATCAGTGAGTCCTCGACAGGGACCAATGAAAAACTGTTTTTT
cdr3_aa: CAISESSTGTNEKLFF

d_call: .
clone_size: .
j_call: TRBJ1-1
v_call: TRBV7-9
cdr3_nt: TGTGCCAGCAGCTCGAGGGGATACACTGAAGCTTTCTTT
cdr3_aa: CASSSRGYTEAFF

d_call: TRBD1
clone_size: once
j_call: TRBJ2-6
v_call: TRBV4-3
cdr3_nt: TGCGCCAGCAGCCACCGGGACAGGGGGCTTTCTGGGGCCAACGTCCTGACTTTC
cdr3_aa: CASSHRDRGLSGANVLTF

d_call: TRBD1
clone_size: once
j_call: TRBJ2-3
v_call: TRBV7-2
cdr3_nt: TGTGCCAGCAGCTTAGCGGGACAGGGGTATAGCGCAGATACGCAGTATTTT
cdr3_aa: CASSLAGQGYSADTQYF

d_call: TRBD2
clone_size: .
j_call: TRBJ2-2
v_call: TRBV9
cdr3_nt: TGTGCCAGCAGCGACCCTCACTGGCGGGAGGACACCGGGGAGCTGTTTTTT
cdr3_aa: CASSDPHWREDTGELFF

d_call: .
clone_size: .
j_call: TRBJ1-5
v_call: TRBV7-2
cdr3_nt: TGTGCCAGCAGCCCGGGGGGCAGAAGCAATCAGCCCCAGCATTTT
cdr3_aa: CASSPGGRSNQPQHF

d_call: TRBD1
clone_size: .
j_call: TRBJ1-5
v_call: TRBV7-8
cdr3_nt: TGTGCCAGCAGCTGGCAGATCGGACAGGTAAATCAGCCCCAGCATTTT
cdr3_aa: CASSWQIGQVNQPQHF

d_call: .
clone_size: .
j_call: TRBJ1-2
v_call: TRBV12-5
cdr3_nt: TGTGCTAGTGGTTTGTGGGACCGTGTCCTTGGGGAGAACTATGGCTACACCTTC
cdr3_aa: CASGLWDRVLGENYGYTF

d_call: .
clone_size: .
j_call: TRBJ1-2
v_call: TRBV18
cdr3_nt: TGTGCCAGCTCACCGGACAGACAGGACCGCAGATATGGCTACACCTTC
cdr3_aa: CASSPDRQDRRYGYTF

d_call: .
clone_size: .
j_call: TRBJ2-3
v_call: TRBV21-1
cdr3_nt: TGTGCCAGCAGCGACCGGGACAGGGGGCGAGGGACAGATACGCAGTATTTT
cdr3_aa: CASSDRDRGRGTDTQYF

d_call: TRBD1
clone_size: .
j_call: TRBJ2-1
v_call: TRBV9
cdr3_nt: TGTGCCAGCAGCGTAGGAGGGACAGGGGATGAGCAGTTCTTC
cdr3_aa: CASSVGGTGDEQFF

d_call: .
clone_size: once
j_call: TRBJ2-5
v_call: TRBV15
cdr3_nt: TGTGCCACCAGCAGAGGTGCGGGCGGGAAAGAGACCCAGTACTTC
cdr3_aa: CATSRGAGGKETQYF

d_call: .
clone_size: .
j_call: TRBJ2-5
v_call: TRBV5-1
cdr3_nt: TGCGCCAGCACTGGAGGCGGGTTCCAAGAGACCCAGTACTTC
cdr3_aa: CASTGGGFQETQYF

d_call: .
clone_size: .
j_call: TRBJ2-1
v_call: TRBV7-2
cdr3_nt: TGTGCCAGCAGCTTAGAATGGGGGTCCCTCGGCTACAATGAGCAGTTCTTC
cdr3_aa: CASSLEWGSLGYNEQFF

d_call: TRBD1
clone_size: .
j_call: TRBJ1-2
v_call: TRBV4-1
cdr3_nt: TGCGCCAGCAGCCAAGTTACATATTTGGGACAGTATGGCTACACCTTC
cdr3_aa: CASSQVTYLGQYGYTF

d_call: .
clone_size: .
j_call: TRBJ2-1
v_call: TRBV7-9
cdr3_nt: TGTGCCAGCAGCACGCCGACCCAGGGGTATGAGCAGTTCTTC
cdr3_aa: CASSTPTQGYEQFF

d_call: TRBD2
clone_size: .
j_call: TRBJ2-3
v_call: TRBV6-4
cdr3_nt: TGTGCCAGCAGTTCTAGCGGGAGGTTCGCAGATACGCAGTATTTT
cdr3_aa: CASSSSGRFADTQYF

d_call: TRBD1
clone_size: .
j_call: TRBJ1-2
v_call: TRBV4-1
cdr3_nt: TGCGCCAGCAGCCAAGTCGGGACAGGGCTTAACTATGGCTACACCTTC
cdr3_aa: CASSQVGTGLNYGYTF

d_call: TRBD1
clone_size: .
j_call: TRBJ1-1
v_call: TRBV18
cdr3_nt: TGTGCCAGCTCACAATACGCAACAGGGGCCTTGAACACTGAAGCTTTCTTT
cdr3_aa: CASSQYATGALNTEAFF

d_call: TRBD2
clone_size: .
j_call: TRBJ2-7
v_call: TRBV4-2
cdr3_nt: TGTGCCAGCAGCCAAGGGTCGGGGGCTAGCGGGAGGGCCCTACCCTCCTACGAGCAGTACTTC
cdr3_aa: CASSQGSGASGRALPSYEQYF

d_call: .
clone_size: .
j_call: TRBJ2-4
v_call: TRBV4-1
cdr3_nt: TGCGCCAGCAGCCAAGAACGCCGGGACTGCAGTGGCATTCAGTACTTC
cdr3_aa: CASSQERRDCSGIQYF

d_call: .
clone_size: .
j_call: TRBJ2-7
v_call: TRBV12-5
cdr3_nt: TGTGCTAGTGCCAGAAACTACGAGCAGTACTTC
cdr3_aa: CASARNYEQYF

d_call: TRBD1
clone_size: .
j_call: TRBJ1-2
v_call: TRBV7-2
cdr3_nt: TGTGCCAGCAGCTTAGTGACAGGGTGGTGCGGCTACACCTTC
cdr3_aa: CASSLVTGWCGYTF

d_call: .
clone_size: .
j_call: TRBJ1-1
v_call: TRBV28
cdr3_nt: TGTGCCAGCCGCCCGTCCACCGAAAACACTGAAGCTTTCTTT
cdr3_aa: CASRPSTENTEAFF

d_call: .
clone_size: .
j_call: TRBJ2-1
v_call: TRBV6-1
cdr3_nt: TGTGCCAGCAGTGAAGCGTCCGGACTACCTTACAATGAGCAGTTCTTC
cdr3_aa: CASSEASGLPYNEQFF

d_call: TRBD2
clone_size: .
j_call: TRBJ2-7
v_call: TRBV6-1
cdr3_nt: TGTGCCAGCACTCGGACTAGCGGGAACGAGCAGTACTTC
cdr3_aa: CASTRTSGNEQYF

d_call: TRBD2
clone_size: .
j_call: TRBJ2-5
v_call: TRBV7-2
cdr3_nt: TGTGCCAGCAGCTTAGAAGCGGGAAGGGAGACCCAGTACTTC
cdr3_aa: CASSLEAGRETQYF

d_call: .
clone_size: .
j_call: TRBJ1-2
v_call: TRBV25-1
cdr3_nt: TGTGCCAGCAGCCCAGACGTTAACTATGGCTACACCTTC
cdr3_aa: CASSPDVNYGYTF

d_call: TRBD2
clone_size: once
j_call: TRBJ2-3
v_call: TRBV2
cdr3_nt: TGTGCCAGGACGAGGCGGACTAGCGGGAGCACAGATACGCAGTATTTT
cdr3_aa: CARTRRTSGSTDTQYF

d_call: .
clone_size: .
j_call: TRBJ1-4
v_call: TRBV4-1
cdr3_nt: TGCGCCAGCAGCCCGCGTCGGGGGACAACTAATGAAAAACTGTTTTTT
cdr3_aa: CASSPRRGTTNEKLFF

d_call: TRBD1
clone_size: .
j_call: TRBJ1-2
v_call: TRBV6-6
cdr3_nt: TGTGCCAGCAATGGACAGGGGGACTATGGCTACACCTTC
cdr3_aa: CASNGQGDYGYTF

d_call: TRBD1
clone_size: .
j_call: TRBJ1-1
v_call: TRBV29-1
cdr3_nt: TGCAGCGTGGACACTAACGGGGACAGAAGAGGGGGAGGCCTATCGAACACTGAAGCTTTCTTT
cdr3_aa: CSVDTNGDRRGGGLSNTEAFF

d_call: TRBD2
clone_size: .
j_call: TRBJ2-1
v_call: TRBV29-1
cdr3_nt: TGCAGCGACCGGACTAGCGGTGAGGATGAGCAGTTCTTC
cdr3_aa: CSDRTSGEDEQFF